This T cell receptor beta chain was retrieved from a study of T cells in Graves' hyperthyroidism and ophthalmopathy. Turning to the study itself: Specimen type is peripheral blood, collected at initial diagnosis prior to any treatment.

There are 16 residues in the CDR3. V was clipped by 1 base and J by 3 bases; unmatched bases: 6. CDR1 and CDR2 from the germline V gene are MNHEY and SVGEGT. Notes on the study in general: In the blood, most expanded thyroid clonotypes above 0.001 appeared as well.

RNA transcripts yielded amplified TCR beta CDR3 regions. RT-PCR in the first round (using the HTBI primer set) targeted the TCR CDR3. TCRdb reprocessed the multiplex PCR reads with MiXCR, giving one entry per CDR3 protein. The table lists around 520,000 distinct CDR3 sequences, approximately 15% of them singletons. Graves' hyperthyroidism was deemed stable absent ophthalmopathy progression within 18 months. Cells are PBMCs isolated from approximately 9.2 ml of fresh blood. This clonotype has only a few counts. Antigen: not known. The chain couples TRBV6-2 or TRBV6-3 to TRBJ2-3, with 8 bases that match TRBD2. The material sequenced was blood. The TCR comes from a woman aged 40 to 50 with Graves' hyperthyroidism. The DNA for the CDR3 is TGTGCCAGCAGTTACTACGGGAGGGCCGAAACAGATACGCAGTATTTT. Amino acid sequence: CASSYYGRAETDTQYF.